This T cell receptor (beta chain) was found in a study of T cells in Graves' hyperthyroidism and ophthalmopathy. Whole-study results and caveats: In the blood, most expanded thyroid clonotypes above 0.001 appeared as well. The authors' 13 V-J model separated ophthalmopathy from stable hyperthyroidism. Ophthalmopathy was predicted by the model a median of 6.5 months ahead of onset.

V was trimmed by 5 bases and J by 0 bases, leaving 16 bases between them. The CDR3 consists of 16 residues. Germline lookup yields CDR1 SEHNR and CDR2 FQNEAQ (reference sequence). This clonotype was found a few times. Its antigen is undetermined. Amplification of TCR beta CDR3 regions was performed using RNA transcripts as template. First-round RT-PCR with HTBI primers amplified the TCR CDR3 region. Using its own MiXCR run on the multiplex PCR reads, TCRdb lists one record per CDR3 protein. The sample shows more than 350,000 distinct CDR3 sequences, about 16% of them seen only once. Uncontrolled infection, other autoimmune disease, pregnancy or lactation led to exclusion.

The V call is TRBV7-9, the J call TRBJ1-1; a possible D gene is TRBD1 (6 bases). The TCR comes from a woman in her twenties or thirties with Graves' hyperthyroidism. Sequenced sample: blood. The CDR3 loop is CASSPWRGTMNTEAFF. CDR3 nucleotide sequence: TGTGCCAGCAGCCCGTGGCGGGGGACAATGAACACTGAAGCTTTCTTT.